Reported below is one TCR beta chain. This record belongs to a study of blood T cell repertoires in COVID-19. In the study overall: Samples taken during acute and convalescent COVID-19 were collected in the United States, Italy and Spain. T cells, B-cell-depleted T cells, or PBMCs provided the cDNA or gDNA that served as material.

Trimming took 3 bases from V and 5 from J; bases not matched to a gene: 11. Germline V lookup: CDR1 LNHDA, CDR2 SQIVND (reference sequence). CDR3 length: 17 amino acids. Original handling: Estimation of nucleated cell counts relied on the amplification of reference gene primers. Libraries were prepared by immunoSEQ multiplex PCR; TCRdb keeps only in-frame clonotypes and omits some of them. The V and J calls and clone size are taken from that table; D and trimming were inferred from the DNA. The sample has 110,000 to 150,000 clones, 84% seen once. The rearrangement joins TRBV19 to TRBJ2-5; 11 bases line up with TRBD2. The origin of this receptor is a human donor in a cohort sampled during active COVID-19. The specimen was peripheral blood. CDR3 loop: CASSMVQTSGDRETQYF. The CDR3 nucleotides read TGTGCCAGTAGTATGGTGCAGACTAGCGGGGATCGGGAGACCCAGTACTTC.